This note documents a single T cell receptor beta chain sequence. Its cognate antigen has yet to be identified. Per-nucleotide qualities are absent, and no much larger clonotype sits a single base away. To prepare the library, multiplex PCR was applied. Sequencing took place on an Illumina HiSeq 4000. iRepertoire HTBI primers and Arm-PCR amplification of CDR3 regions were used to construct TCR beta libraries. Gel purification was performed on PCR products prior to sequencing. Turning to the authors' computational methods: Gene usage analysis of CDR3 amino acid clonotypes used the 60 to 75 TRBV and some 13 TRBJ segments found across samples. Filtered high-quality paired reads were merged into contigs using COPE and FqMerger. BLAST was used to align contigs to IMGT TRBV, TRBD and TRBJ reference genes, and CDR3 was defined according to IMGT. Any clonotype with a frequency above 0.1% was classified as a highly expanded clone. Repertoire diversity was measured by Shannon entropy, and V-J evenness by the Gini coefficient. Public clonotypes were defined as clonotypes shared by more than one individual. TCRdb trimmed the raw reads at Q25, called clones with MiXCR and kept productive beta chains. Rows with one shared CDR3 protein collapse into an entry with the most common genes and DNA. The V and J calls and clone size come from TCRdb's table, not from the authors' own analysis. The sample profile shows roughly 420,000 distinct CDR3 sequences; 12% to 15% of them were found once. The top ten clones comprise roughly a sixth of the sample.

The data were obtained in a study of regulatory T cells in long-lasting Graves disease (dated by TCRdb to about 2021). General notes on the study: Antithyroid drugs had been taken for less than 3 months by newly diagnosed Graves' disease patients. This study used TCR sequencing and RNA sequencing of peripheral blood to compare persistent Graves' disease patients against newly diagnosed Graves' disease patients. The study was conducted in China and was registered as a clinical trial. A total of 35 or so samples were covered by TCR sequencing, comprising roughly 13 persistent and around 20 newly diagnosed Graves' disease patients. What the study reported, not specific to this receptor: The small sample size was acknowledged by the authors as a limitation that may reduce accuracy. More public clonotypes were shared among persistent patients (about 2,800) than among newly diagnosed patients (approximately 1,000). Preferential use of TRBV28, TRBJ1-2 and TRBJ2-5 was observed in persistent disease, whereas TRBV20-1 and TRBJ2-1 were favored in newly diagnosed disease. Compared with newly diagnosed patients, persistent Graves' disease patients had lower TCR Shannon entropy and fewer highly expanded clones, which suggests clonal expansion. Peripheral blood alone was examined, since thyroid tissue, which constituted the primary lesion, could not be accessed. Sequencing and analysis were limited to the TCR beta chain.

The CDR3 covers 15 residues, taking in both the cysteine and the phenylalanine. Just CDR3 DNA is preserved here, 45 bases in frame from base 1. Based on the germline V gene, the CDR1 and CDR2 sequences are SGHTS and YDEGEE. V is reduced by 1 base and J by 0 bases, leaving a spacing of 10 bases between them. The time point label for this specimen denotes: newly diagnosed GD, antithyroid drugs for less than 3 months. RNA was extracted from PBMCs in TRIzol for both TCR sequencing and RNA sequencing. Graves' disease was diagnosed according to American Thyroid Association guidelines. The patients came from an endocrinology department in Xi'an, China. Each patient gave approximately 10 milliliters of peripheral blood, collected in an EDTA anticoagulant tube. Ficoll Paque Plus density gradient separation was used to isolate PBMCs, and no further T cell sorting was performed. RNA quality was checked with an Agilent 2100 Bioanalyzer and agarose gel, and concentration with a NanoDrop 2000.

This same sample was also taken into another study, of T cells in Graves' hyperthyroidism and ophthalmopathy. The second publication reports: A patient counted as having stable Graves' hyperthyroidism if no progression to ophthalmopathy occurred over 18 months of follow-up. Hyperthyroidism patients were newly diagnosed, had a disease duration of under 2 months, and were aged 18 to 65 years. Patients with uncontrolled infections, other autoimmune diseases, pregnancy or lactation were excluded. Clinical symptoms, serum thyroxine and TRAb, thyroid ultrasound, and orbital computed tomography formed the basis for the diagnoses. The TCR CDR3 was subjected to a first round of RT-PCR using the HTBI primer set and the Qiagen OneStep RT-PCR kit. Most expanded thyroid clonotypes (frequency above 0.001) were also detected in blood, a finding suggesting that blood repertoires may reflect thyroid immune responses. In cross-validation, a model built on a 13 V-J signature told ophthalmopathy apart from stable hyperthyroidism with approximately 90% sensitivity and approximately 81% specificity, and in testing the same model reached 80%/75%. In validation, the model predicted progression to ophthalmopathy with over 65% sensitivity and approximately 72% specificity, a median of approximately 6.7 months before onset. TCR V-J signatures able to tell the groups apart were searched for in a discovery cohort of 100 patients, of whom fewer than 45 had Graves' ophthalmopathy and about 55 had stable Graves' hyperthyroidism. Prospective prediction of ophthalmopathy was tested in an independent validation cohort consisting of 18 to 20 hyperthyroidism patients and 15 or so patients who later progressed to ophthalmopathy. The roughly 91 discovery patients were randomly split 7:3 into training and test sets. In addition, the study compared T-cell repertoires in thyroid tissue and in blood from about 6 Graves' hyperthyroidism patients. After sampling, hyperthyroidism patients received methimazole starting at 30 mg daily, and ophthalmopathy patients received high-dose intravenous methylprednisolone. The libraries were constructed in a second round of multiplex PCR and then size-selected and purified. Paired-end sequencing of the libraries was performed with 100 bp reads on an Illumina HiSeq2000. SOAPnuke was used to process the raw data, removing reads that contained adapters or uncalled bases, had a mean Phred below 15, or lacked an exact match to the constant primer or identifier. COPE v1.2.5 was used to merge the high-quality paired reads, and each unique nucleotide sequence was defined as a clonotype. Clonotypes were aligned to IMGT TRBV, TRBD and TRBJ reference segments using MiTCR v1.1. The analysis was restricted to V-J combinations with a frequency above 0.0001, which together covered 98% to 99.2% of the repertoires. The TCS score was defined as the ratio of F50 (clonal expansion) to E x V (chaos), calculated using BLOSUM62-based TCRdist between CDR3 peptides within each V-J. Welch's t-statistics and random forest reduced roughly 530 V-J features to about 12, which were used in a naive Bayes classifier (R e1071). No statistical method was used to fix the sample size in advance, and group allocation was not hidden from the investigators. According to the paper, TCR Vbeta CDR3 sequencing was carried out on approximately 140 peripheral blood samples, which came from over 40 ophthalmopathy, 75 or so hyperthyroidism and roughly 17 progressor patients.

Here the sequenced sample was peripheral blood mononuclear cells (PBMCs), taken at new diagnosis, from a patient treated with antithyroid drugs. The rearranged chain carries TRBV5-8 and TRBJ1-1, with an unclear D gene assignment. The TCR originated in a woman between 45 and 65 years old with Graves disease. Donor details come from another sample of the same person, matched by shared clones. The CDR3 region: CASSLNSGLNTEAFF. The DNA sequence is as follows: TGTGCCAGCAGCTTGAATTCCGGCCTGAACACTGAAGCTTTCTTT.